Each of the 3 T cell receptor beta chains below was sequenced from the same sample in a study of T cell responses to AZD1222 COVID-19 vaccine. Clones were sequenced by immunoSEQ multiplex PCR, and TCRdb holds only the in-frame ones, with some missing. The sample lists approximately 100,000 clones; about nine tenths were seen once. The input for sequencing was peripheral blood, taken on day 0 of AZD1222 vaccination. The receptors shown here come from an adult in good health.

This clone was detected once. The chain carries TRBV13 and TRBJ2-1; weak D call: TRBD2 (5 bases). Germline loops: CDR1 PRHDT, CDR2 FYEKMQ (reference sequence). The CDR3 has 16 residues. The ends were cut back, 0 bases at V and 0 bases at J, with 9 bases in the middle. The CDR3 sequence is CASSLGPGSSYNEQFF. The CDR3, as DNA: TGTGCCAGCAGCTTAGGACCGGGGAGCTCCTACAATGAGCAGTTCTTC.

The V call is TRBV19, the J call TRBJ1-4; D possibly corresponds to TRBD1 (5 bases). The CDR3 loop spans 14 amino acids. Trimming removed 7 bases at V and 2 bases at J, with 11 bases between. Germline CDR1 and CDR2: LNHDA and SQIVND (reference sequence). CDR3 residues: CASKQGVTNEKLFF. As DNA, the CDR3 is TGTGCCAGTAAACAAGGGGTCACTAATGAAAAACTGTTTTTT.

The chain employs TRBV27 and TRBJ1-6; a possible D gene is TRBD1 (5 bases). CDR1 MNHEY and CDR2 SMNVEV come from the germline V gene (reference sequence). CDR3 length equals 14 residues. V gave up 2 bases and J gave up 5 bases, with 7 bases separating them. The CDR3 loop reads CASSLQGDNSPLHF. CDR3 DNA: TGTGCCAGCAGTTTACAAGGGGATAATTCACCCCTCCACTTT.